The rows below give T cell receptor beta chains drawn from one sample of a study of cytomegalovirus exposure and HLA in healthy donors. TCRdb's copy holds only in-frame clones and misses some; the assay was immunoSEQ multiplex PCR. This table has 110,000 or so clones, 74% appearing once. Material for sequencing was PBMCs. These receptors were collected from a human donor in good health. The CDR3 runs from the conserved cysteine through the conserved F or W. D genes are given only for firm matches. The size entry is marked missing in some rows and otherwise reads once, few, many or a size class.

TRBV5-1,NA,TRBJ2-1,TRBD1,TGCGCCAGCAGCTTGTCAAACAGGGGTGAGCAGTTCTTC,CASSLSNRGEQFF
TRBV27,NA,TRBJ2-3,TRBD2,TGTGCCAGCAGTTTTCGGTATAGCGGGGGGGCCCGGGATAATACGCAGTATTTT,CASSFRYSGGARDNTQYF
TRBV6-5,few,TRBJ2-5,NA,TGTGCCAGCAGAGCTACTAGTTACGGGGAGACCCAGTACTTC,CASRATSYGETQYF
TRBV7-9,NA,TRBJ1-2,NA,TGTGCCAGCAGCTTAGGCGGGGTCGGCTACACCTTC,CASSLGGVGYTF
TRBV5-1,NA,TRBJ1-4,TRBD1,TGCGCCAGCAGCTTTGGCAGGGGGCCGACCTCGCCTAATGAAAAACTGTTTTTT,CASSFGRGPTSPNEKLFF
TRBV30,few,TRBJ1-1,NA,TGTGCCTGGATTAGGGGTACTGAAGCTTTCTTT,CAWIRGTEAFF
TRBV5-4,NA,TRBJ2-5,NA,TGTGCCAGCAGCGGCAATCAAGAGACCCAGTACTTC,CASSGNQETQYF
TRBV7-8,NA,TRBJ1-4,TRBD1,TGTGCCAGCAGCTTAGAAGGGACAGGGGGCGTTAGGGAAAAACTGTTTTTT,CASSLEGTGGVREKLFF
TRBV11-2,NA,TRBJ2-1,TRBD2,TGTGCCAGCAGCCCCCGGACCCTAAGCGGGAGGGGGAACAATGAGCAGTTCTTC,CASSPRTLSGRGNNEQFF
TRBV9,NA,TRBJ1-2,TRBD1,TGTGCCAGCAGCGTAGCCCCGGGACAGGGATTTGGCTACACCTTC,CASSVAPGQGFGYTF
TRBV2,NA,TRBJ2-4,TRBD1,TGTGCCAGCAGCTATGACAGGGGAGGTAGAAACATTCAGTACTTC,CASSYDRGGRNIQYF
TRBV6-5,NA,TRBJ2-2,TRBD1,TGTGCCAGCAGTTGGACAGGGGACACCGGGGAGCTGTTTTTT,CASSWTGDTGELFF
TRBV27,NA,TRBJ2-1,NA,TGTGCCAGCAGTTTTATCAGCTCCTACAATGAGCAGTTCTTC,CASSFISSYNEQFF
TRBV6-6,NA,TRBJ2-7,TRBD1,TGTGCCAGCAGTTACTCGACAGGGGGGCCCTACGAGCAGTACTTC,CASSYSTGGPYEQYF
TRBV6-5,NA,TRBJ2-7,TRBD2,TGTGCCAGCCGCACTAGCGGGAGTTCCTACGAGCAGTACTTC,CASRTSGSSYEQYF
TRBV6-5,NA,TRBJ2-5,TRBD1,TGTGCCAGCACCACGACAGGGGGCTACGAGACCCAGTACTTC,CASTTTGGYETQYF
TRBV28,NA,TRBJ1-1,NA,TGTGCCAGCAGTTTAATAGGGAGCACTGAAGCTTTCTTT,CASSLIGSTEAFF